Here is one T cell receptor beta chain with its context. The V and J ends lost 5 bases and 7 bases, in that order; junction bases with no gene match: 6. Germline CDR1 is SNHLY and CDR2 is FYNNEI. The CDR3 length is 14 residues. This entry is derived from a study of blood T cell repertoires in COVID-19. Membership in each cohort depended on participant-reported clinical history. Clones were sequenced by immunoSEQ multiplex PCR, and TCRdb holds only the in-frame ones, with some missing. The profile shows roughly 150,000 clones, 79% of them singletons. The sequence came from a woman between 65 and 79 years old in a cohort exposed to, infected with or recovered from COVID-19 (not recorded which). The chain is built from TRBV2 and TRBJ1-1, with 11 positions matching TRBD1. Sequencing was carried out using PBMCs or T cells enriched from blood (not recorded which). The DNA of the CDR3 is TGTGCCAGCAGTCCGGGACAGGGGGTTAATGAAGCTTTCTTT. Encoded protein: CASSPGQGVNEAFF. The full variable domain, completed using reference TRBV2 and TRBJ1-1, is EPEVTQTPSHQVTQMGQEVILRCVPISNHLYFYWYRQILGQKVEFLVSFYNNEISEKSEIFDDQFSVERPDGSNFTLKIRSTKLEDSAMYFCASSPGQGVNEAFFGQGTRLTVV.